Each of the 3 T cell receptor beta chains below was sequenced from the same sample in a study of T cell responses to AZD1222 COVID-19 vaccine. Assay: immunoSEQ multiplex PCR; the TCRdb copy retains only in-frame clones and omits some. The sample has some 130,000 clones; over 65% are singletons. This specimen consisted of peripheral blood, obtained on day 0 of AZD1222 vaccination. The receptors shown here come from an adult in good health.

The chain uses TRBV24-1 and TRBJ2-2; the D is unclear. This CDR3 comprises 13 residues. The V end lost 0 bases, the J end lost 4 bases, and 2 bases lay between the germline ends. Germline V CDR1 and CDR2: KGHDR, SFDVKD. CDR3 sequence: CATSDLPTGELFF. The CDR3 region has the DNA TGTGCCACCAGTGATTTGCCCACCGGGGAGCTGTTTTTT.

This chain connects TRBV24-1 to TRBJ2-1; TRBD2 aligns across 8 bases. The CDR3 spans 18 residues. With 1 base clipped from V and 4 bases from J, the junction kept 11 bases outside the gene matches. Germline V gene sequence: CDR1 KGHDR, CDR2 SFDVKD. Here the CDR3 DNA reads TGTGCCACCAGTGATTTACGAAGCGGGGGCGGGGATTACAATGAGCAGTTCTTC. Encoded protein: CATSDLRSGGGDYNEQFF.

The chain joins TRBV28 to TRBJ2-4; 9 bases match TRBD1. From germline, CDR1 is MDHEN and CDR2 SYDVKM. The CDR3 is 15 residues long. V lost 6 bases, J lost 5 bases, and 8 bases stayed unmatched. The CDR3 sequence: CASSLSGTGQNIQYF. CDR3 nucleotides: TGTGCCAGCAGCCTCTCCGGGACAGGGCAAAACATTCAGTACTTC.